The rows below give T cell receptor beta chains drawn from one sample of a study of graft-versus-host responses after intestinal transplantation. Assay: immunoSEQ multiplex PCR; the TCRdb copy retains only in-frame clones and omits some. The sample contains 77,000 or so clones, about 90% of which appear only once. Specimen: PBMCs, collected 98 days after intestinal transplantation. Source of these receptors: a human patient who received an intestinal transplant, so some T cells may come from the graft donor. CDR3s include the opening cysteine and the closing phenylalanine or tryptophan. The D gene is left open where the match is weak. Expanded clones get a size class; other rows say once, few or many, or leave the size out.

>NA|TRBV5-4|TRBJ1-2|14|TRBD1
CASSHPDRAYGYTF
TGTGCCAGCAGCCACCCTGACAGGGCCTATGGCTACACCTTC
>NA|TRBV5-1|TRBJ2-3|15|NA
CASSLGGSSADTQYF
TGCGCCAGCAGCTTGGGAGGGAGTTCGGCAGATACGCAGTATTTT
>few|TRBV19|TRBJ2-5|15|TRBD2
CASNISGGALETQYF
TGTGCCAGTAATATAAGCGGGGGGGCCCTAGAGACCCAGTACTTC
>NA|TRBV7-8|TRBJ2-1|17|NA
CASSLYRQGGSYNEQFF
TGTGCCAGCAGCTTATACAGGCAGGGGGGCTCCTACAATGAGCAGTTCTTC
>NA|TRBV11-3|TRBJ1-1|14|NA
CASSLISGNTEAFF
TGTGCCAGCAGCTTAATAAGCGGGAACACTGAAGCTTTCTTT
>NA|TRBV27|TRBJ2-7|18|NA
CASSLSTVTSKQGPEQYF
TGTGCCAGCAGTTTATCGACCGTAACATCCAAACAGGGACCCGAGCAGTACTTC
>NA|TRBV6-1|TRBJ2-7|11|NA
CASSSGLEIDF
TGTGCCAGCAGCTCTGGGCTAGAAATCGACTTC
>NA|TRBV7-8|TRBJ2-7|15|TRBD2
CASRSGTSVSYEQYF
TGTGCCAGCAGATCCGGGACTAGCGTCTCCTACGAGCAGTACTTC
>NA|TRBV6-6|TRBJ2-7|12|NA
CASSPKRYEQYF
TGTGCCAGCAGTCCAAAGCGCTACGAGCAGTACTTC
>few|TRBV2|TRBJ1-5|15|NA
CASSEAQGSNQPQHF
TGTGCCAGCAGTGAAGCGCAGGGTAGCAATCAGCCCCAGCATTTT
>NA|TRBV19|TRBJ2-6|17|NA
CASSRHNNPSGANVLTF
TGTGCCAGTAGTCGACATAATAACCCCTCTGGGGCCAACGTCCTGACTTTC
>NA|TRBV4-3|TRBJ1-2|16|NA
CASSQDTTGLLYGYTF
TGCGCCAGCAGCCAAGATACCACAGGGTTACTCTATGGCTACACCTTC
>NA|TRBV9|TRBJ2-4|14|NA
CASSVGLAKNIQYF
TGTGCCAGCAGCGTAGGACTAGCCAAAAACATTCAGTACTTC
>NA|TRBV11-2|TRBJ2-7|15|NA
CASSLSQVPYYEQYF
TGTGCCAGCAGCTTAAGCCAGGTACCCTACTACGAGCAGTACTTC
>NA|TRBV20-1|TRBJ1-2|11|NA
CSARGLGGYTF
TGCAGTGCTAGAGGGTTGGGGGGCTACACCTTC
>NA|TRBV11-2|TRBJ2-1|13|TRBD2
CASSGRVLNEQFF
TGTGCCAGTTCCGGGAGGGTCCTCAATGAGCAGTTCTTC
>NA|TRBV18|TRBJ1-1|14|NA
CASSPGLAGAEAFF
TGTGCCAGCTCCCCGGGACTTGCGGGGGCTGAAGCTTTCTTT
>NA|TRBV14|TRBJ1-1|16|NA
CASSQDPGSTIPEAFF
TGTGCCAGCAGCCAAGATCCGGGGTCCACTATCCCTGAAGCTTTCTTT
>once|TRBV29-1|TRBJ2-1|11|NA
CSVGLRNEQFF
TGCAGCGTTGGGTTGAGAAATGAGCAGTTCTTC
>NA|TRBV28|TRBJ1-4|15|TRBD1
CASSDRGATNEKLFF
TGTGCCAGCAGCGACAGGGGGGCAACTAATGAAAAACTGTTTTTT
>NA|TRBV11-2|TRBJ2-7|16|TRBD1
CASSEPWDRDSYEQYF
TGTGCCAGCAGCGAGCCTTGGGACAGGGATTCCTACGAGCAGTACTTC
>NA|TRBV5-6|TRBJ1-1|15|NA
CASSSAGDLNTEAFF
TGTGCCAGCAGCTCAGCTGGTGATTTGAACACTGAAGCTTTCTTT
>NA|TRBV7-3|TRBJ2-1|16|NA
CASSPRPGTGSNEQFF
TGTGCCAGCAGCCCCCGTCCGGGGACGGGATCCAATGAGCAGTTCTTC
>NA|TRBV21-1|TRBJ1-1|17|NA
CASTPLEDRASAGEAFF
TGTGCCAGCACCCCCCTAGAGGACAGGGCGTCCGCGGGTGAAGCTTTCTTT
>NA|TRBV12-5|TRBJ2-5|12|TRBD1
CASGDREETQYF
TGTGCTAGTGGGGACAGGGAGGAGACCCAGTACTTC
>NA|TRBV6-5|TRBJ2-1|13|NA
CASSWGRYNEQFF
TGTGCCAGCAGTTGGGGCAGGTACAATGAGCAGTTCTTC